This T cell receptor beta chain stems from a study of cytomegalovirus exposure and HLA in healthy donors. Study-level results: The authors confirmed in vitro that three CMV-associated chains were specific for CMV antigens.

As concerns this clone: The target antigen is unknown.

Clones were read by immunoSEQ multiplex PCR, and TCRdb kept only the in-frame ones, dropping some. This sample yields 180,000 or so clones, of which about nine tenths are seen a single time; approximately 7% belongs to the top ten. Trimming removed 0 bases from V and 0 bases from J, with 7 bases in between. The CDR3 extends over 15 amino acids. In germline, CDR1 is SGHRS, CDR2 YFSETQ. The origin of this receptor is a man aged 25-45 years in good health and CMV-seropositive. The chain joins TRBV5-1 to TRBJ1-3; D ambiguous. Sequenced material: PBMCs. CDR3 residues: CASSLDPGSGNTIYF. CDR3 nucleotide sequence: TGCGCCAGCAGCTTGGATCCGGGCTCTGGAAACACCATATATTTT.